Listed below are T cell receptor beta chains from one sample, sequenced in a study of CD8+ T cells in alopecia areata. Libraries were prepared by immunoSEQ multiplex PCR; TCRdb keeps only in-frame clonotypes and omits some of them. The sample carries 110,000 to 150,000 clones, 62% recorded once. Source material: CD8+ T cells sorted from blood. Receptors originate from a human donor in good health. CDR3s include the opening cysteine and the closing phenylalanine or tryptophan. A D gene is named only where the DNA matches it firmly. Clone size is not always given. Where it is, it says once, few, many or a class for expanded clones.

j_call: TRBJ2-5; clone_size: few; d_call: TRBD2; v_call: TRBV27; cdr3_nt: TGTGCCAGCAGTTTATCGGGAGCGGGAGGGCCAGAGACCCAGTACTTC; cdr3_aa: CASSLSGAGGPETQYF
j_call: TRBJ2-5; clone_size: .; d_call: TRBD2; v_call: TRBV9; cdr3_nt: TGTGCCAGCAGCGAATGGACCGGGACTAGCGGTAAAGAGACCCAGTACTTC; cdr3_aa: CASSEWTGTSGKETQYF
j_call: TRBJ2-1; clone_size: .; d_call: .; v_call: TRBV11-3; cdr3_nt: TGTGCCAGCAGCCCCATGTTGAGGGTAGGCAATGAGCAGTTCTTC; cdr3_aa: CASSPMLRVGNEQFF
j_call: TRBJ2-5; clone_size: .; d_call: .; v_call: TRBV11-2; cdr3_nt: TGCGCCAGCAGCCAAAAGGGGGGATACGGGACCCAGTACTTC; cdr3_aa: CASSQKGGYGTQYF
j_call: TRBJ2-4; clone_size: .; d_call: .; v_call: TRBV2; cdr3_nt: TGTGCCAGCAGTTTTCGGGACTTCCGTTTACTTGGCAAAAACATTCAGTACTTC; cdr3_aa: CASSFRDFRLLGKNIQYF
j_call: TRBJ2-1; clone_size: .; d_call: TRBD1; v_call: TRBV25-1; cdr3_nt: TGTGCCAGCGCCGAACAGGGGGGTGACTATGAGCAGTTCTTC; cdr3_aa: CASAEQGGDYEQFF
j_call: TRBJ2-4; clone_size: .; d_call: TRBD2; v_call: TRBV6-1; cdr3_nt: TGTGCCACCAGAAGCGGGAGTGATTGGGAGAACATTCAGTACTTC; cdr3_aa: CATRSGSDWENIQYF
j_call: TRBJ1-1; clone_size: once; d_call: TRBD1; v_call: TRBV4-2; cdr3_nt: TGTGCCAGCAGCCATTCCCAGGGGGCAGGCACTGAAGCTTTCTTT; cdr3_aa: CASSHSQGAGTEAFF
j_call: TRBJ1-2; clone_size: few; d_call: TRBD1; v_call: TRBV29-1; cdr3_nt: TGCAGCGTTGAATTCTACCATGGGACAGGTTATGGCTACACCTTC; cdr3_aa: CSVEFYHGTGYGYTF
j_call: TRBJ1-1; clone_size: .; d_call: .; v_call: TRBV30; cdr3_nt: TGTGCCTGGATAGGAACCCCGGGCACTGAAGCTTTCTTT; cdr3_aa: CAWIGTPGTEAFF
j_call: TRBJ2-6; clone_size: .; d_call: TRBD1; v_call: TRBV4-1; cdr3_nt: TGCGCCAGCAGGCACGCCGGGACAGGGGGCGCTGGGGCCAACGTCCTGACTTTC; cdr3_aa: CASRHAGTGGAGANVLTF
j_call: TRBJ2-7; clone_size: .; d_call: .; v_call: TRBV2; cdr3_nt: TGTGCCAGCAGTGAAGCCGGGGGGCAGGGGGACGAGCAGTACTTC; cdr3_aa: CASSEAGGQGDEQYF
j_call: TRBJ1-1; clone_size: .; d_call: .; v_call: TRBV5-4; cdr3_nt: TGTGCCAGCAGCTTCAGACGGATTAGCATGAACACTGAAGCTTTCTTT; cdr3_aa: CASSFRRISMNTEAFF
j_call: TRBJ1-2; clone_size: .; d_call: .; v_call: TRBV6-5; cdr3_nt: TGTGCCAGCAGTTATGGGCCGGAACTCTCTGGCTACACCTTC; cdr3_aa: CASSYGPELSGYTF
j_call: TRBJ1-3; clone_size: .; d_call: .; v_call: TRBV7-9; cdr3_nt: TGTGCCAGCAGCTTCTTGTCGGGGCAGAATGGAAACACCATATATTTT; cdr3_aa: CASSFLSGQNGNTIYF
j_call: TRBJ2-7; clone_size: .; d_call: TRBD2; v_call: TRBV7-9; cdr3_nt: TGTGCCAGCAGCTTGTTTAGCGGGGCCTACGAGCAGTACTTC; cdr3_aa: CASSLFSGAYEQYF
j_call: TRBJ2-1; clone_size: few; d_call: TRBD1; v_call: TRBV29-1; cdr3_nt: TGCAGCGTGCCCACGACAGGGGGCTACAATGAGCAGTTCTTC; cdr3_aa: CSVPTTGGYNEQFF
j_call: TRBJ2-5; clone_size: .; d_call: .; v_call: TRBV14; cdr3_nt: TGTGCCAGCAGCGTAACCGGGACTGAAGAGACCCAGTACTTC; cdr3_aa: CASSVTGTEETQYF
j_call: TRBJ2-2; clone_size: once; d_call: TRBD2; v_call: TRBV10-2; cdr3_nt: TGCGCCAGCAGTGAGTCGGGACTAGCGGGAGCCGGGGAGCTGTTTTTT; cdr3_aa: CASSESGLAGAGELFF
j_call: TRBJ1-2; clone_size: .; d_call: TRBD1; v_call: TRBV9; cdr3_nt: TGTGCCAGCAGCGAAGGGGGACAGGGGTCTGGCTACACCTTC; cdr3_aa: CASSEGGQGSGYTF
j_call: TRBJ1-4; clone_size: .; d_call: .; v_call: TRBV9; cdr3_nt: TGTGCCAGCAGCGTAGAGGGGGGCTTCGGTGAAAAACTGTTTTTT; cdr3_aa: CASSVEGGFGEKLFF
j_call: TRBJ2-5; clone_size: .; d_call: TRBD1; v_call: TRBV4-1; cdr3_nt: TGCGCCAGCAGCCAAGAGGACAGGAATCAAGAGACCCAGTACTTC; cdr3_aa: CASSQEDRNQETQYF
j_call: TRBJ2-5; clone_size: .; d_call: .; v_call: TRBV25-1; cdr3_nt: TGTGCCAGCAGTAATCAAGAGACCCAGTACTTC; cdr3_aa: CASSNQETQYF
j_call: TRBJ2-6; clone_size: .; d_call: TRBD1; v_call: TRBV9; cdr3_nt: TGTGCCAGCAGCGGGACAGGGTCTGGGGCCAACGTCCTGACTTTC; cdr3_aa: CASSGTGSGANVLTF
j_call: TRBJ2-1; clone_size: .; d_call: TRBD2; v_call: TRBV2; cdr3_nt: TGTGCCACCCCTGGGTTCGCGGGAGGAGGGTATGAGCAGTTCTTC; cdr3_aa: CATPGFAGGGYEQFF
j_call: TRBJ2-2; clone_size: .; d_call: .; v_call: TRBV29-1; cdr3_nt: TGCAGCCAAAGGGACGGGAACACCGGGGAGCTGTTTTTT; cdr3_aa: CSQRDGNTGELFF
j_call: TRBJ2-7; clone_size: .; d_call: .; v_call: TRBV29-1; cdr3_nt: TGCAGCGTTGTACAGGGCTACGAGCAGTACTTC; cdr3_aa: CSVVQGYEQYF
j_call: TRBJ2-7; clone_size: .; d_call: .; v_call: TRBV28; cdr3_nt: TGTGCCAGCAGTTCCCCCCCGCCGGTCCACGAGCAGTACTTC; cdr3_aa: CASSSPPPVHEQYF
j_call: TRBJ1-5; clone_size: .; d_call: .; v_call: TRBV30; cdr3_nt: TGTGCCTGGATCAGGGCCCTAAAGGAACAGCCCCAGCATTTT; cdr3_aa: CAWIRALKEQPQHF
j_call: TRBJ2-5; clone_size: few; d_call: .; v_call: TRBV11-2; cdr3_nt: TGTGCCAGCAGCTCCCAACCCCGGGAGGAGACCCAGTACTTC; cdr3_aa: CASSSQPREETQYF
j_call: TRBJ2-3; clone_size: .; d_call: TRBD2; v_call: TRBV5-4; cdr3_nt: TGTGCCAGCAGCCGAATGGGAAGCGGGAGCGGGACAGATACGCAGTATTTT; cdr3_aa: CASSRMGSGSGTDTQYF
j_call: TRBJ2-7; clone_size: .; d_call: .; v_call: TRBV6-5; cdr3_nt: TGTGCCAGCAGCCCCTCCGCTCGGACAGCCTACGAGCAGTACTTC; cdr3_aa: CASSPSARTAYEQYF
j_call: TRBJ2-3; clone_size: .; d_call: .; v_call: TRBV7-9; cdr3_nt: TGTGCCAGCAGCTTAGCGATCTCCACAGATACGCAGTATTTT; cdr3_aa: CASSLAISTDTQYF
j_call: TRBJ1-1; clone_size: .; d_call: TRBD1; v_call: TRBV2; cdr3_nt: TGTGCCAGTGTACAGGGGGCCGCTGAAGCTTTCTTT; cdr3_aa: CASVQGAAEAFF
j_call: TRBJ2-7; clone_size: .; d_call: .; v_call: TRBV29-1; cdr3_nt: TGCAGCGTCGGTACAGGGTCCTCCTACGAGCAGTACTTC; cdr3_aa: CSVGTGSSYEQYF